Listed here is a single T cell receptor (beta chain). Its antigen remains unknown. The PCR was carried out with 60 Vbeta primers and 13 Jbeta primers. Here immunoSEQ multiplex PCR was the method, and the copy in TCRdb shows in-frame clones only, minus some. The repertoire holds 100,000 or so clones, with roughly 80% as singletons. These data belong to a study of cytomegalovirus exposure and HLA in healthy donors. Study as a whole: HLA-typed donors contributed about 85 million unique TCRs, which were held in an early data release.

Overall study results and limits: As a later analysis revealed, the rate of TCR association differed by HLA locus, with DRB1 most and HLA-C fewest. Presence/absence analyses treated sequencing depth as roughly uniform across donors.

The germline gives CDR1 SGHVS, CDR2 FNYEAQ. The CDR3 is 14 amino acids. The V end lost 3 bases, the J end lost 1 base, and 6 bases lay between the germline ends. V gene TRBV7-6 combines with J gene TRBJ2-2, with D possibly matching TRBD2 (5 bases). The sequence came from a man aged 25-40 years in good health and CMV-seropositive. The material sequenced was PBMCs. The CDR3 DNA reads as TGTGCCAGCAGCTTTGCGGGGAACACCGGGGAGCTGTTTTTT. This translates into CASSFAGNTGELFF. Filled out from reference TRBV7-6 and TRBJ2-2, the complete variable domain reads GAGVSQSPRYKVTKRGQDVALRCDPISGHVSLYWYRQALGQGPEFLTYFNYEAQQDKSGLPNDRFSAERPEGSISTLTIQRTEQRDSAMYRCASSFAGNTGELFFGEGSRLTVL.